These 8 T cell receptor beta chains originate from one sample sequenced in a study of blood T cell repertoires in COVID-19. Assay used: immunoSEQ multiplex PCR; TCRdb lists only in-frame clones, some missing. The sample yields fewer than 100,000 clones, approximately 86% seen once. Sample: peripheral blood. These receptors were taken from a man aged 60 to 75 with acute or convalescent COVID-19.

This clone was recorded once. This chain uses TRBV2 with TRBJ1-2; possible D gene TRBD1, 5 bases. V dropped 7 bases and J dropped 4 bases, with 22 bases sitting between them. Germline CDR1 and CDR2: SNHLY and FYNNEI. The CDR3 has 16 residues. CDR3: CASIPPGHSGGYGYTF. In DNA, the CDR3 is TGTGCCAGCATCCCCCCCGGGCACTCGGGGGGCTATGGCTACACCTTC.

V and J are TRBV27 and TRBJ1-5; perhaps TRBD1 as D (5 bases). This CDR3 region has 13 residues. V lost 5 bases to trimming and J lost 9 bases, with 14 bases between them. Germline loops: CDR1 MNHEY, CDR2 SMNVEV (reference sequence). Here the CDR3 DNA reads TGTGCCAGCAGTCCTGACAGATATTGGCCCCAGCATTTT. It encodes CASSPDRYWPQHF.

This CDR3 is CASSWTGENTEAFF. CDR3 DNA sequence: TGTGCCAGCAGCTGGACAGGGGAGAACACTGAAGCTTTCTTT. The chain links TRBV5-6 to TRBJ1-1; 9 nucleotides agree with TRBD1. Germline assignment: CDR1 SGHDT and CDR2 YYEEEE. CDR3 length: 14 residues. Unmatched junction bases numbered 1, after V lost 3 bases and J lost 1 base.

The rearrangement uses TRBV11-2 and TRBJ2-1; 7 positions match TRBD1. The germline CDR1 and CDR2 sequences are SGHAT and FQNNGV. V gave up 1 base and J gave up 2 bases; unmatched junction bases: 2. CDR3 length: 15 amino acids. The DNA for the CDR3 is TGTGCCAGCAGCTTAGGGACAGGTGCCTACAATGAGCAGTTCTTC. Translating it yields CASSLGTGAYNEQFF. Supplemented by reference TRBV11-2 and TRBJ2-1, the full variable domain reads EAGVAQSPRYKIIEKRQSVAFWCNPISGHATLYWYQQILGQGPKLLIQFQNNGVVDDSQLPKDRFSAERLKGVDSTLKIQPAKLEDSAVYLCASSLGTGAYNEQFFGPGTRLTVL.

V is TRBV24-1 and J is TRBJ2-2, with no clear D. The V gene's germline CDR1 is KGHDR and CDR2 SFDVKD. The CDR3 spans 13 residues. Between the trimmed V and J ends, which lost 6 bases and 2 bases, there was a span of 6 bases. CDR3: CATSLPNTGELFF. DNA for the CDR3: TGTGCCACCAGTCTCCCTAACACCGGGGAGCTGTTTTTT.

This rearrangement joins TRBV3-1 (or the pseudogene TRBV3-2) to TRBJ2-3; D is undetermined. The CDR3 is 15 amino acids. The germline gives CDR1 LGHDT, CDR2 YNNKEL (reference sequence). V was cut by 1 base and J by 0 bases, with 8 bases left in between. The CDR3 loop reads CASSQALTSTDTQYF. In DNA form, the CDR3 reads TGTGCCAGCAGCCAAGCTTTGACTAGCACAGATACGCAGTATTTT.

The genes are TRBV2 and TRBJ1-6; 8 nucleotides line up with TRBD1. CDR1 and CDR2 (germline): SNHLY, FYNNEI. V trimming: 5 bases; J trimming: 5 bases; junction bases outside the gene matches: 8. The CDR3 is made up of 16 amino acids. The CDR3 protein is CASSLRTGFNNSPLHF. The CDR3 region has the DNA TGTGCCAGCAGTCTACGGACAGGGTTCAATAATTCACCCCTCCACTTT. Filled out from reference TRBV2 and TRBJ1-6, the complete variable domain reads EPEVTQTPSHQVTQMGQEVILRCVPISNHLYFYWYRQILGQKVEFLVSFYNNEISEKSEIFDDQFSVERPDGSNFTLKIRSTKLEDSAMYFCASSLRTGFNNSPLHFGNGTRLTVT.

This sequence joins TRBV19 and TRBJ2-3; TRBD2 might be the D (6 bases). This CDR3 spans 15 amino acids. Trimming cost V 5 bases and J 3 bases, with 15 bases left between them. Germline V gene sequence: CDR1 LNHDA, CDR2 SQIVND (reference sequence). CDR3 coding DNA: TGTGCCAGTAGTTCAAGGGGCGCGGGAACAGATACGCAGTATTTT. This translates into CASSSRGAGTDTQYF.